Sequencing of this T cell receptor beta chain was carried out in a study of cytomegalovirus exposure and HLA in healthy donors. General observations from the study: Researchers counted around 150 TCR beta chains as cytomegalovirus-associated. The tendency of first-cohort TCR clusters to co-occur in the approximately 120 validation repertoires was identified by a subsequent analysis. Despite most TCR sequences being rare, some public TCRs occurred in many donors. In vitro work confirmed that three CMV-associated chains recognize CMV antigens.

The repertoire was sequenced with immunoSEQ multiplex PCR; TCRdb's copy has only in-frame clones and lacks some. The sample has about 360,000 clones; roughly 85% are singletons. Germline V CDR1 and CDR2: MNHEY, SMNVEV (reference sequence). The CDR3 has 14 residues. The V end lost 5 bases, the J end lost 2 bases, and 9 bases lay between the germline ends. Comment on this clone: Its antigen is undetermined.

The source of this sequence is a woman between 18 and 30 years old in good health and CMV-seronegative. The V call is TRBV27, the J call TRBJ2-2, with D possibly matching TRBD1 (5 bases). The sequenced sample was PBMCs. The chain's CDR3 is CASSLGVNTGELFF. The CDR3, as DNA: TGTGCCAGCAGTCTAGGGGTAAACACCGGGGAGCTGTTTTTT.